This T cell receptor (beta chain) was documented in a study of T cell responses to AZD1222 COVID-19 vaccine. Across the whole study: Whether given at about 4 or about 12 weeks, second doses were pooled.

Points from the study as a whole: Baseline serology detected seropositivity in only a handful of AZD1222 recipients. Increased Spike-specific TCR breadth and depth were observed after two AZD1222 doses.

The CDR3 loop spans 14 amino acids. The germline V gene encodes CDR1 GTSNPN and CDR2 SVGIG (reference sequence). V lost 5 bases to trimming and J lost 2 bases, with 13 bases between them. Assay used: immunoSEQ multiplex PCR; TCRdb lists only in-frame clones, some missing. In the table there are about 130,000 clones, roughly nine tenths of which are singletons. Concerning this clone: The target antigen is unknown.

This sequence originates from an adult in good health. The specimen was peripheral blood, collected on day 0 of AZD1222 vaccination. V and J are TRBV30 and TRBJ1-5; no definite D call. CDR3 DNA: TGTGCCTGGGCGGGAGGTATGGGCAATCAGCCCCAGCATTTT. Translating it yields CAWAGGMGNQPQHF.